This TCR beta chain was observed in a study of cytomegalovirus exposure and HLA in healthy donors. The PCR contained 60 Vbeta and 13 Jbeta primers. Repertoires were generated with immunoSEQ multiplex PCR, while TCRdb's copy carries only in-frame clones and drops some. The table records 110,000 or so clones, 74% of them present only once. Germline trimming cut 3 bases from V and 5 bases from J; bases unmatched to any gene: 7. The germline CDR1 and CDR2 sequences are MDHEN and SYDVKM. The CDR3 has 15 amino acids. The sequenced material came from PBMCs. This chain uses TRBV28 with TRBJ1-2, with TRBD1 identical over 9 bases. This clonotype originated in a human donor in good health. This CDR3 reads CASSFHGTGSYGYTF. CDR3 nucleotides: TGTGCCAGCAGTTTCCATGGGACAGGGTCTTATGGCTACACCTTC.